The 12 T cell receptor beta chains below come from one sample, sequenced in a study of identical twins. Via MiXCR, TCRdb re-called the 5' RACE reads, giving one row per CDR3 protein. The table shows hundreds of thousands of distinct CDR3 sequences, with around 7% occurring only once. These data are also associated with another study on yellow fever vaccine responses in identical twins.

Sequencing was performed on memory (CD45RO+) T cells sorted from blood. These receptors all come from a woman aged 18-29 years in good health.

This clonotype showed up just a few times. This chain connects TRBV10-3 to TRBJ2-7, with D tentatively TRBD2 (6 bases). This CDR3 contains 13 residues. Germline CDR1 and CDR2: ENHRY and SYGVKD. CDR3 residues: CARRAGLRDEQYF. CDR3 DNA sequence: TGTGCGCGCCGGGCGGGATTAAGGGACGAGCAGTACTTC.

The genes are TRBV6-5 and TRBJ1-6; D unclear. Germline V CDR1 and CDR2: MNHEY, SVGAGI. This CDR3 has 12 amino acids. Trimming took 8 bases from V and 11 from J, leaving 13 bases between them. CDR3 nucleotide sequence: TGTGCCAGCGCAGCTCAACAACCACCCCTCCACTTT. It specifies CASAAQQPPLHF.

This rearrangement joins TRBV3-1 to TRBJ2-7; 12 nucleotides match TRBD1. Losses at the gene ends were 3 bases for V and 9 bases for J; bases not matched to a gene: 9. Germline loops: CDR1 LGHDT, CDR2 YNNKEL (reference sequence). The CDR3 spans 15 residues. CDR3 nucleotides: TGTGCCAGCAGCCAGGGGACAGGGGGCATCGTCGGGCAGTACGTC. This gives the protein CASSQGTGGIVGQYV.

The chain has TRBV12-3 or TRBV12-4 and TRBJ2-1; 8 positions agree with TRBD2. Trimming removed 3 bases from V and 7 bases from J; junction bases left unmatched: 8. The CDR3 loop spans 15 amino acids. CDR3 residues: CASSLSGVAGNEQFF. The CDR3 coding sequence is TGTGCCAGCAGTTTGTCAGGGGTAGCGGGAAATGAGCAGTTCTTC.

This clonotype was recorded at least ten times. This sequence joins TRBV7-9 and TRBJ1-1; 9 bases map to TRBD1. The germline V gene encodes CDR1 SEHNR and CDR2 FQNEAQ (reference sequence). V lost 4 bases, J lost 0 bases, and 6 bases stayed unmatched. This CDR3 is 16 amino acids long. The CDR3 region is CASSSGTGIVNTEAFF. The DNA of the CDR3 is TGTGCCAGCAGCTCCGGGACAGGGATTGTGAACACTGAAGCTTTCTTT. The full variable domain, with the rest looked up from reference TRBV7-9 and TRBJ1-1, is DTGVSQNPRHKITKRGQNVTFRCDPISEHNRLYWYRQTLGQGPEFLTYFQNEAQLEKSRLLSDRFSAERPKGSFSTLEIQRTEQGDSAMYLCASSSGTGIVNTEAFFGQGTRLTVV.

This clonotype was counted only a few times. The chain has TRBV3-1 and TRBJ1-2; 7 positions agree with TRBD1. V dropped 3 bases and J dropped 7; count of bases not matched to a gene: 14. Per germline, CDR1 LGHDT and CDR2 YNNKEL (reference sequence). The CDR3 extends over 16 amino acids. CDR3 DNA sequence: TGTGCCAGCAGCCACCTGGCAGGAGGGACAGCCCTTGGCTACACCTTC. Protein: CASSHLAGGTALGYTF.

This clonotype was counted ten times or more. The chain has TRBV10-2 and TRBJ2-5; tentatively, D is TRBD1 (7 bases). The CDR3 spans 15 residues. Trimming cost V 3 bases and J 5 bases, with 16 bases left between them. In germline, CDR1 is WSHSY, CDR2 SAAADI. The CDR3 is CASSDSGGGGETQYF. CDR3 DNA: TGCGCCAGCAGTGATTCAGGGGGAGGCGGGGAGACCCAGTACTTC.

This clonotype was found a few times. This sequence joins TRBV20-1 and TRBJ2-1, with TRBD2 matching over 7 bases. Per germline, CDR1 DFQATT and CDR2 SNEGSKA (reference sequence). Losses at the gene ends were 6 bases for V and 1 base for J; bases not matched to a gene: 6. This CDR3 contains 14 residues. The DNA of the CDR3 is TGCAGTGCCGACCTGGGACTATCCTACAATGAGCAGTTCTTC. This sequence encodes CSADLGLSYNEQFF.

Ten or more counts support this clonotype. V is TRBV12-3 or TRBV12-4 and J is TRBJ1-2; 7 bases fit TRBD1. V was clipped by 4 bases and J by 3 bases; unmatched bases: 8. The CDR3 loop spans 15 amino acids. DNA of the CDR3: TGTGCCAGCAGTTCCGGCCGGGACAGCGACTATGGCTACACCTTC. Its protein product is CASSSGRDSDYGYTF.

This clonotype was detected ten times or more. The chain recombines TRBV5-1 with TRBJ2-1; 7 bases agree with TRBD2. V was clipped by 0 bases and J by 3 bases; unmatched bases: 6. The CDR3 runs 16 residues. The germline CDR1 and CDR2 sequences are SGHRS and YFSETQ. The CDR3 bases are TGCGCCAGCAGCTTGGTGGCTAGCGGACACTACAATGAGCAGTTCTTC. This encodes CASSLVASGHYNEQFF.

At least ten counts were recorded for this clonotype. J is TRBJ2-7 and V is TRBV7-8, with 10 bases lining up with TRBD2. Trimming cost V 2 bases and J 3 bases; bases outside gene matches: 7. The CDR3 loop spans 16 amino acids. CDR1 and CDR2 from the germline V gene are SGHVS and FQNEAQ. CDR3 DNA sequence: TGTGCCAGCAGCTTACACCTCGCTAGCGGGAGCTACGAGCAGTACTTC. This gives the protein CASSLHLASGSYEQYF.

The J gene is TRBJ2-7, the V gene TRBV5-1, with 9 bases lining up with TRBD1. J lost 4 bases, V lost 4 bases, and 9 bases had no gene match. Germline V gene data show CDR1 as SGHRS and CDR2 as YFSETQ. The CDR3 has 15 amino acids. The CDR3 region is CASSPPGTGKYEQYF. The DNA for the CDR3 is TGCGCCAGCAGCCCACCCGGGACAGGGAAGTACGAGCAGTACTTC.